This T cell receptor (beta chain) is from a study of OX40 agonist ivuxolimab in advanced cancers. About the investigation overall: Ivuxolimab was an agonistic, fully human IgG2 monoclonal antibody directed against OX40 (CD134), a costimulatory receptor. Intravenous ivuxolimab was administered to patients every 2 weeks at six dose levels: 0.01, 0.1, 0.3, 1.5, 3 and 10 mg/kg. Of the approximately 50 dose-escalation patients, hepatocellular carcinoma was present in about 20, melanoma in around 15, renal cell carcinoma in 9 and head and neck cancer in 9. In the dose-escalation cohort, roughly four fifths of patients were male, and the mean age was around 60 years, with a range of about 23 to 85. Prior anti-PD-1, anti-PD-L1 or anti-CTLA-4 therapy was permitted, and about two fifths of dose-escalation patients had received checkpoint inhibitors. Partial responses occurred in three dose-escalation patients: two with cutaneous melanoma and one with hepatocellular carcinoma. Peripheral TCRbeta sequencing was intended to test whether TCR sequence diversity was altered and clonal T-cell expansion was caused by ivuxolimab. The paper covers the monotherapy dose-escalation part of the phase I ivuxolimab trial, which included N ≈ 50 patients. The research as a whole found: After ivuxolimab, CD8+ T cells had more expanded clones than CD4+ T cells on average. The antigen specificity of the peripheral T cells that underwent clonal expansion was not determined. Low levels of normalized T-cell clonal expansion were also shown by some nonresponding patients. Clonal expansion of both CD4+ and CD8+ blood T cells was observed from baseline to week 6 at doses 0.1 to 3.0 mg/kg. In the 0.1-3.0 mg/kg groups, partial responders were among the patients with the lowest normalized peripheral clonal expansion, particularly in CD8+ T cells.

Turning to this clone: The antigen it recognizes is unknown. The sample holds no much larger clone one base away, and base qualities are not on file.

From a lookup of the germline V gene (reference sequence), CDR1 and CDR2 are GTSNPN and SVGIG. V trim: 0 bases; J trim: 5 bases; unmatched bases: 7. The CDR3 has 15 amino acids, counting the end cysteine and phenylalanine. Of the read, only the CDR3 DNA is kept; its 45 bases are in frame from base 1. The trial excluded patients who had a history of autoimmune disease or were on systemic immunosuppression. Peripheral blood for TCR sequencing was collected from all dose cohorts at baseline, on cycle 4 day 1, and on cycle 7 day 1. Samples were obtained from an open-label, multicenter, first-in-human phase I dose-escalation trial of ivuxolimab. Adults with locally advanced or metastatic melanoma, renal cell carcinoma, hepatocellular carcinoma or head and neck squamous cell carcinoma were enrolled in the trial. Before TCR sequencing, CD4+ and CD8+ T cells were separately sorted from peripheral blood. To sequence the TCRbeta CDR3 region, genomic DNA was isolated from the sorted cells. The immunoSEQ Assay was used for sequencing of TCRbeta CDR3 regions. Drawn from immuneACCESS, this table holds only the in-frame rearrangements with V and J called that TCRdb kept. Clones are partly lost; checked studies trace under half to an unresolved V gene and leave the rest unexplained. The table for this sample lists 30,000 to 40,000 clones; about nine tenths of them were counted only once. The ten largest clones take up around 4.2% of the sample.

The sequence links TRBV30 to TRBJ2-3; TRBD1 fits 8 bases in the junction. The input for sequencing was CD4+ or CD8+ T cells sorted from blood, taken in a trial of the OX40 agonist ivuxolimab. This receptor was taken from an adult with an advanced solid tumor such as melanoma, head and neck, liver or kidney cancer. CDR3 region: CAWSVSGQGRDTQYF. The nucleotides read TGTGCCTGGAGTGTATCAGGACAGGGAAGAGATACGCAGTATTTT.